These 26 T cell receptor beta chains were all obtained from the same sample, sequenced in a study of response to subunit inactivated influenza vaccine. TCRdb redid the calling of the RT-PCR reads with MiXCR, one entry per CDR3 protein. The profile covers hundreds of thousands of distinct CDR3 sequences, with 12% appearing a single time and 7.5% to 10% taken by the ten largest. The specimen was non-naive T cells sorted from PBMCs, collected 14 to 15 days before vaccination. The receptor source for this set is a man aged 45-60 years who received an inactivated influenza vaccine.

About this clonotype: This sequence may be a read error, since a much larger clone differs from it by one base. This chain links TRBV15 with TRBJ1-5; 7 bases map to TRBD1. The DNA end lines up better with TRBJ2-3; the J call may be wrong. This CDR3 contains 15 residues. The germline CDR1 and CDR2 sequences are LNHNV and YYDKDF (reference sequence). CDR3 sequence (DNA): TGTGCCACCAGCAGAGGGACAGGACGCAATCAGCCCCAGTATTTT. It specifies CATSRGTGRNQPQYF.

J is TRBJ2-5 and V is TRBV15; TRBD2 matches 7 bases. V lost 5 bases and J lost 1; bases outside the gene matches: 4. The CDR3 is made up of 14 amino acids. Germline CDR1 LNHNV, CDR2 YYDKDF (reference sequence). This chain's CDR3 is CATSARGGQETQYF. The CDR3 DNA reads as TGTGCCACCAGCGCGCGCGGGGGCCAAGAGACCCAGTACTTC.

Only a few counts were recorded for this clonotype. The chain carries TRBV10-2 and TRBJ2-5; TRBD1 might be the D (6 bases). Germline V gene lookup returns CDR1 WSHSY and CDR2 SAAADI. The V gene lost 4 bases and the J gene lost 2 bases, with 14 bases spanning the gap. CDR3 length equals 15 residues. CDR3 nucleotides: TGCGCCAGCAGTGTTGAGCAGGGGACACAAGAGACCCAGTACTTC. This codes for CASSVEQGTQETQYF.

The chain is built from TRBV6-5 and TRBJ2-7, with no clear D. The CDR3 totals 15 residues. V lost 3 bases and J 0 bases, leaving 12 bases between the germline ends. Germline loops: CDR1 MNHEY, CDR2 SVGAGI. CDR3 nucleotides: TGTGCCAGCAGTTATAGCCCGATATCCTCCTACGAGCAGTACTTC. It yields the protein CASSYSPISSYEQYF.

This clonotype has ten or more counts. The rearrangement uses TRBV30 and TRBJ2-1; possibly TRBD2 for D (5 bases). The CDR3 covers 12 residues. Germline CDR1 is GTSNPN and CDR2 is SVGIG (reference sequence). Trimming took off 8 bases at V and 9 bases at J, with 17 bases between the two ends. The chain's CDR3 is CAGGPRVAEQFF. Here the CDR3 DNA reads TGTGCCGGAGGACCCAGAGTGGCTGAGCAGTTCTTC.

The rearrangement joins TRBV5-4 to TRBJ2-7; D not resolved. This CDR3 spans 13 amino acids. Germline values: CDR1 SGHNT, CDR2 YYREEE (reference sequence). Trimming cost V 0 bases and J 5 bases, with 9 bases left between them. CDR3 sequence: CASSLAGRNEQYF. The DNA for the CDR3 is TGTGCCAGCAGCTTGGCCGGCCGGAACGAGCAGTACTTC. Full variable domain (remainder filled in from reference TRBV5-4 and TRBJ2-7): ETGVTQSPTHLIKTRGQQVTLRCSSQSGHNTVSWYQQALGQGPQFIFQYYREEENGRGNFPPRFSGLQFPNYSSELNVNALELDDSALYLCASSLAGRNEQYFGPGTRLTVT.

This clonotype showed up many times. This chain joins TRBV28 and TRBJ1-2; D is undetermined. This CDR3 has 14 amino acids. CDR1 is MDHEN, CDR2 SYDVKM, per germline. V lost 1 base, J lost 1 base, and 7 bases lay in between. The CDR3 DNA follows: TGTGCCAGCAGTTTATACCCGGTTAACTATGGCTACACCTTC. Translated, it gives CASSLYPVNYGYTF.

This clonotype was counted a few times. The junction and the germline gene differ at one end; a read error may be behind it. The chain is built from TRBV12-3 or TRBV12-4 and TRBJ1-1, with 7 nucleotides matching TRBD1. CDR3 length equals 12 residues. The CDR3 loop is CASSPTPGQRLF. CDR3 bases: TGTGCCAGCAGCCCCACCCCGGGACAGCGTCTCTTT.

In its sample, this clonotype was seen many times. DNA for the CDR3: TGTGCCAGCAGCTTAGGTCCGGGGGGGTACCAAGAGACCCAGTACTTC. Translation gives CASSLGPGGYQETQYF. The rearrangement uses TRBV7-2 and TRBJ2-5; 8 positions match TRBD2. Germline lookup yields CDR1 SGHTA and CDR2 FQGNSA. The ends lost 1 base at V and 0 bases at J; junction bases unmatched: 4. The CDR3 runs 16 residues.

This clonotype was observed many times. The chain links TRBV12-5 to TRBJ1-1, with D possibly matching TRBD1 (5 bases). Germline V gives CDR1 LGHNT, CDR2 FRNRAP. CDR3 length: 12 residues. Trimming left V 5 bases short and J 6 bases short, with 10 bases between. The CDR3 DNA is TGTGCTAGTGGTCCGGGGGGATCTGAAGCTTTCTTT. This codes for CASGPGGSEAFF. Looking up the rest from reference TRBV12-5 and TRBJ1-1 gives the full variable domain: DARVTQTPRHKVTEMGQEVTMRCQPILGHNTVFWYRQTMMQGLELLAYFRNRAPLDDSGMPKDRFSAEMPDATLATLKIQPSEPRDSAVYFCASGPGGSEAFFGQGTRLTVV.

In its sample, this clonotype was seen a few times. V usage is TRBV7-9 and J usage is TRBJ2-1; D uncertain. The germline V and J ends were trimmed by 1 base and 10 bases, with 11 bases remaining between them. CDR1 is SEHNR, CDR2 FQNEAQ, per germline (reference sequence). CDR3 length: 13 residues. In DNA form, the CDR3 reads TGTGCCAGCAGCTTAGACCTCCTGGAGGAGCAGTTCTTC. Amino acid sequence: CASSLDLLEEQFF.

The rearrangement uses TRBV6-2 or TRBV6-3 and TRBJ2-2; the match to TRBD1 covers 9 bases. The CDR3 runs 14 residues. V dropped 7 bases and J dropped 5; count of bases not matched to a gene: 5. Germline V CDR1 and CDR2: MNHEY, SVGEGT. The CDR3 loop is CASKYRGRTGELFF. CDR3 nucleotides: TGTGCCAGCAAATACAGGGGGCGTACCGGGGAGCTGTTTTTT.

This clonotype has a count of ten or more. V and J are TRBV11-2 and TRBJ2-1; unclear D gene. The V end was cut by 5 bases, the J end by 7 bases, with 18 bases between. Germline CDR1 is SGHAT and CDR2 is FQNNGV. The CDR3 has 15 amino acids. This chain's CDR3 is CASSVYRSRVNEQFF. The CDR3 nucleotides read TGTGCCAGCAGCGTCTATCGGAGTCGGGTGAATGAGCAGTTCTTC. Filled out from reference TRBV11-2 and TRBJ2-1, the complete variable domain reads EAGVAQSPRYKIIEKRQSVAFWCNPISGHATLYWYQQILGQGPKLLIQFQNNGVVDDSQLPKDRFSAERLKGVDSTLKIQPAKLEDSAVYLCASSVYRSRVNEQFFGPGTRLTVL.

This chain links TRBV6-2 or TRBV6-3 with TRBJ2-1; tentative D call: TRBD2 (5 bases). V was cut by 6 bases and J by 2 bases, with 5 bases left in between. Per germline, CDR1 MNHEY and CDR2 SVGEGT. The CDR3 is 12 amino acids. CDR3 DNA: TGTGCCAGCAGAGCGGCCTACAATGAGCAGTTCTTC. Protein product: CASRAAYNEQFF.

This clonotype was observed a handful of times. V gene TRBV20-1 combines with J gene TRBJ2-1; D is uncertain. Looked up from germline, CDR1 is DFQATT and CDR2 is SNEGSKA (reference sequence). The CDR3 spans 10 residues. The V and J ends lost 5 bases and 7 bases respectively, with 6 bases between them. CDR3 in DNA: TGCAGTGCTCGAACTAATGAGCAGTTCTTC. Protein product: CSARTNEQFF.

This clonotype was picked up a small number of times. The chain combines TRBV30 with TRBJ2-2; D is uncertain. V was cut by 1 base and J by 8 bases, with 14 bases left in between. The germline CDR1 and CDR2 sequences are GTSNPN and SVGIG (reference sequence). CDR3 length: 14 residues. The CDR3 loop is CAWSGTKVGGELFF. CDR3 DNA: TGTGCCTGGAGTGGTACGAAGGTGGGGGGGGAGCTGTTTTTT.

The chain carries TRBV25-1 and TRBJ2-7; tentative D call: TRBD1 (7 bases). Germline CDR1 reads MGHDK; CDR2 reads SYGVNS. Trimming removed 9 bases at V and 4 bases at J, with 13 bases between. This CDR3 is 12 amino acids long. The CDR3 region has the DNA TGTGCCAGAATACCAGGGGGGTACGAGCAGTACTTC. It encodes CARIPGGYEQYF.

This clonotype was counted ten times or more. The chain carries TRBV12-3 or TRBV12-4 and TRBJ2-3; no clear D gene. V was cut by 3 bases and J by 3 bases, with 7 bases left in between. CDR3 length: 13 amino acids. CDR3 DNA: TGTGCCAGCAGTTTTCAGGAAACAGATACGCAGTATTTT. Translating it yields CASSFQETDTQYF.

The gene calls are TRBV29-1 and TRBJ1-1, with 7 bases that match TRBD1. With V trimmed by 4 bases and J by 4 bases, 0 bases remained unmatched. The germline CDR1 and CDR2 sequences are SQVTM and ANQGSEA. The CDR3 spans 11 residues. The CDR3 loop is CSVGQGTEAFF. CDR3 nucleotide sequence: TGCAGCGTTGGACAGGGCACTGAAGCTTTCTTT.

J is TRBJ1-2 and V is TRBV12-5; no reliable D call. The CDR3 runs to 9 residues. Deletions cut 7 bases from V and 7 bases from J, with 4 bases between. The germline CDR1 and CDR2 sequences are LGHNT and FRNRAP. The CDR3 loop reads CASEGGYTF. The CDR3 DNA follows: TGTGCTAGTGAGGGTGGCTACACCTTC.

The chain has TRBV29-1 and TRBJ1-2; D uncertain. Germline values: CDR1 SQVTM, CDR2 ANQGSEA. The CDR3 has 12 residues. Trimming cost V 4 bases and J 4 bases, with 10 bases left between them. The DNA of the CDR3 is TGCAGCGTTGGAGGGCAGAGCTATGGCTACACCTTC. Translated, it gives CSVGGQSYGYTF. The complete variable domain, with remaining parts taken from reference TRBV29-1 and TRBJ1-2, reads SAVISQKPSRDICQRGTSLTIQCQVDSQVTMMFWYRQQPGQSLTLIATANQGSEATYESGFVIDKFPISRPNLTFSTLTVSNMSPEDSSIYLCSVGGQSYGYTFGSGTRLTVV.

The table lists this clonotype with many counts. The chain carries TRBV5-1 and TRBJ1-1, with D uncertain. Per germline, CDR1 SGHRS and CDR2 YFSETQ. Trimming pared 1 base from V and 4 bases from J, leaving 20 bases between. The CDR3 is 17 residues long. This CDR3 reads CASSLSLRSARPTEAFF. The CDR3 DNA is TGCGCCAGCAGCTTGAGTCTTCGGTCTGCGCGGCCCACTGAAGCTTTCTTT.

The V gene is TRBV7-6, the J gene TRBJ2-5; 11 positions agree with TRBD1. J lost 4 bases, V lost 2 bases, and 6 bases had no gene match. Per germline, CDR1 SGHVS and CDR2 FNYEAQ. The CDR3 is 16 amino acids. The CDR3 bases are TGTGCCAGCAGCTTACACGGGACAGGGGGAAGAGAGACCCAGTACTTC. Its translation is CASSLHGTGGRETQYF.

The rearrangement uses TRBV11-1 and TRBJ2-3; weak D call: TRBD2 (6 bases). V lost 5 bases and J lost 3, with 24 bases in between. Germline V lookup: CDR1 SGHAT, CDR2 FQDESV (reference sequence). CDR3 length equals 18 residues. CDR3 bases: TGTGCCAGCAGCGCTATGTCCCTGCTAGCGCGTTGGACAGATACGCAGTATTTT. This codes for CASSAMSLLARWTDTQYF.

Only a few counts were recorded for this clonotype. V and J are TRBV5-5 and TRBJ2-3, with 7 bases aligning to TRBD2. Trimming cost V 4 bases and J 1 base; bases outside gene matches: 12. CDR3 size: 17 residues. In germline, CDR1 is SGHKS, CDR2 YYEKEE (reference sequence). Here the CDR3 DNA reads TGTGCCAGCAGCCCGGTGGGGCTAGCGGCTGGCACAGATACGCAGTATTTT. This encodes CASSPVGLAAGTDTQYF.

The CDR3 sequence is CSVDAHGVSYNEQFF. The DNA for the CDR3 is TGCAGCGTTGATGCTCACGGGGTCTCCTACAATGAGCAGTTCTTC. The rearrangement joins TRBV29-1 to TRBJ2-1, with D possibly TRBD2 on 5 matching bases. The germline V and J ends were trimmed by 3 bases and 0 bases, with 12 bases remaining between them. CDR3 length: 15 residues. Germline values: CDR1 SQVTM, CDR2 ANQGSEA.